This T cell receptor beta chain was captured in a study of shared clonotypes between healthy human individuals. Study conclusions and caveats: Clonotypes not shared had lower generation probabilities than those common to all four donors. A limitation of the genetic and exposure-history diversity represented arose from few donors.

The CDR3 totals 14 residues. In the CD4+ fraction, cells were divided into CD45RA+ naive and CD45RA-negative memory subsets. Turning to this clone: Its antigen remains unknown.

Each subset's genomic DNA was shared equally among a number of immunoSEQ plates. Assay: immunoSEQ multiplex PCR; the TCRdb copy retains only in-frame clones and omits some. Of about 2.3 million clones detected, over 85% appear once; the ten largest clones hold 0.39%. The sample was naive CD4+ T cells from PBMCs. Subset specified: CD45RA+ positively selected. The chain has TRBV21-1 and TRBJ2-5; the table's D call of TRBD1 was not tested on the DNA. TRBV21-1 is reported as a pseudogene. The TCR comes from a man younger than 35 in good health. Some clones in this sample may be carry-over from other donors' samples. In DNA, the CDR3 is TGTGCCAGCAGCAGAGTTACAGGGCAGGAGACCCAGTACTTC. As protein: CASSRVTGQETQYF.